The rows below give T cell receptor beta chains drawn from one sample of a study of cytomegalovirus exposure and HLA in healthy donors. Repertoires were generated with immunoSEQ multiplex PCR, while TCRdb's copy carries only in-frame clones and drops some. The sample includes tens of thousands of clones, about 82% seen only once; the top ten take 2.5% to 3%. Specimen: PBMCs. The origin of the receptors is a woman aged 25-40 years in good health and CMV-seronegative. Both conserved end residues are part of each CDR3. The D gene is left open where the match is weak. For some rows the clone size is stated as once, few or many, or as a class when expanded; others skip it.

v_call	d_call	j_call	clone_size	cdr3_nt	cdr3_aa
TRBV7-2	TRBD1	TRBJ2-1	-	TGTGCCAGCAGCTTTTGGACAGGGGGCGGGGATGAGCAGTTCTTC	CASSFWTGGGDEQFF
TRBV19	TRBD1	TRBJ1-5	-	TGTGCCACCCGGGACAGCAGCCAAGGGTTCAATCAGCCCCAGCATTTT	CATRDSSQGFNQPQHF
TRBV2	TRBD1	TRBJ2-7	-	TGTGCCAGCAGTGAAGCGCGCAGGGGGCTGATCGAGCAGTACTTC	CASSEARRGLIEQYF
TRBV19	-	TRBJ2-7	-	TGTGCCAGTAGTCCCTCCCAGGTCCACGAGCAGTACTTC	CASSPSQVHEQYF
TRBV6-5	-	TRBJ1-2	once	TGTGCCAGCAGTTACTCGGGGCCGGGTAACTTGAATGGCTACACCTTC	CASSYSGPGNLNGYTF
TRBV6-5	TRBD1	TRBJ1-1	-	TGTGCCAGCAGTCAGTACAGGGGCGAGAACACTGAAGCTTTCTTT	CASSQYRGENTEAFF
TRBV27	TRBD1	TRBJ2-7	once	TGTGCCAGCAGTTTCGGGACAGCCTACGAGCAGTACTTC	CASSFGTAYEQYF
TRBV7-2	TRBD2	TRBJ2-3	-	TGTGCCAGCAGCCCTTTAGCGGGGGGGCCAGGGGATACGCAGTATTTT	CASSPLAGGPGDTQYF
TRBV28	-	TRBJ2-1	-	TGTGCCAGCAGTTTAGGTTATTCGTGGACATCGATGGAGGGAAAATCCTACAATGAGCAGTTCTTC	CASSLGYSWTSMEGKSYNEQFF
TRBV2	-	TRBJ1-3	-	TGTGCCAGCAATTTGGAGGTTGGGAGTGGAAACACCATATATTTT	CASNLEVGSGNTIYF
TRBV11-3	TRBD2	TRBJ2-7	-	TGTGCCAGCAGCTTAAGCGGGGGGCCGACATACTTC	CASSLSGGPTYF
TRBV5-5	-	TRBJ2-6	-	TGTGCCAGCAGCACTGGTTTCGGTTCTGGGGCCAACGTCCTGACTTTC	CASSTGFGSGANVLTF
TRBV27	-	TRBJ2-1	-	TGTGCCAGCAGTACTATAGATGGAGGGAACAATGAGCAGTTCTTC	CASSTIDGGNNEQFF
TRBV11-2	-	TRBJ2-7	-	TGTGCCAGCAGCTTGCGCAAAGGGGTAGGGGACTACGAGCAGTACTTC	CASSLRKGVGDYEQYF
TRBV7-8	TRBD1	TRBJ1-5	once	TGTGCCAGCAGCTTAGAGAAGGGACAGGGGATCGGTCAGCCCCAGCATTTT	CASSLEKGQGIGQPQHF
TRBV7-6	-	TRBJ2-2	-	TGTGCCAGCAGCAACCTGGCAGCCGGGGAGCTGTTTTTT	CASSNLAAGELFF
TRBV27	TRBD1	TRBJ1-6	-	TGTGCCAGCAGGCCCGGGACAGGGACGACCCTCCTCCACTTT	CASRPGTGTTLLHF
TRBV28	TRBD1	TRBJ1-6	-	TGTGCCAGCAGTTACTCCACAGGGGGCGGATGGTCACCCCTCCACTTT	CASSYSTGGGWSPLHF
TRBV18	TRBD2	TRBJ2-1	-	TGTGCCAGCTCACCGACCACTAGCGGGGGAGGAAATGAGCAGTTCTTC	CASSPTTSGGGNEQFF
TRBV14	-	TRBJ2-7	-	TGTGCCAGCAGCCAAGAGAGAAGGGGAGGGCAGTACTTC	CASSQERRGGQYF
TRBV4-3	TRBD1	TRBJ1-1	few	TGCGCCAGCAGCCCACGGACAGGGGGCGGAGGAACTGAAGCTTTCTTT	CASSPRTGGGGTEAFF
TRBV30	-	TRBJ1-3	-	TGTGCCTGGAGCGGCGGGGGGGTCAGGCTCTCTGGAAACACCATATATTTT	CAWSGGGVRLSGNTIYF
TRBV10-2	-	TRBJ1-5	few	TGCGCCAGCAGTGAGTCGGGGGCAGGTCAGCCCCAGCATTTT	CASSESGAGQPQHF
TRBV10-2	-	TRBJ1-6	-	TGCGCCAGCAGTGCGTCGGCAGATTCACCCCTCCACTTT	CASSASADSPLHF
TRBV5-1	-	TRBJ1-1	-	TGCGCCAGCCGCATAGGCAGGGACACTGAAGCTTTCTTT	CASRIGRDTEAFF
TRBV27	-	TRBJ1-5	-	TGTGCCAGCAGTTTCTCGTTGGCAGGAACCAGCAATCAGCCCCAGCATTTT	CASSFSLAGTSNQPQHF
TRBV7-6	TRBD1	TRBJ1-1	-	TGTGCCAGCAGCCCGGGGACAGGGGGCATCACTGAAGCTTTCTTT	CASSPGTGGITEAFF
TRBV18	-	TRBJ1-5	-	TGTGCCAGCTCACCACCCGATCAGCCCCAGCATTTT	CASSPPDQPQHF
TRBV10-1	-	TRBJ1-4	-	TGCGCCAGCAACGGGGGAAGGAATGAAAAACTGTTTTTT	CASNGGRNEKLFF
TRBV19	-	TRBJ1-2	once	TGTGCCAGTAAGGAGTCCGCCTCGGAGGACTATGGCTACACCTTC	CASKESASEDYGYTF
TRBV4-1	TRBD1	TRBJ1-2	-	TGCGCCAGCAGCCAACCGGGACAGGGCCCGAAGAGTAAAGGCTACACCTTC	CASSQPGQGPKSKGYTF
TRBV18	TRBD1	TRBJ1-5	-	TGTGCCAGCTCGGGGACAGGGAATCAGCCCCAGCATTTT	CASSGTGNQPQHF
TRBV27	TRBD1	TRBJ2-1	-	TGTGCCAGCAGTGCGACGGACAGGGTTTTCGGTGAGCAGTTCTTC	CASSATDRVFGEQFF
TRBV11-2	TRBD1	TRBJ1-2	-	TGTGCCAGCAGCCGCAACCCTTCCGGGACAGGGGTGGAAAACTATGGCTACACCTTC	CASSRNPSGTGVENYGYTF
TRBV29-1	-	TRBJ2-7	-	TGCAGCGTTGTGACGGGGGCCTACGAGCAGTACTTC	CSVVTGAYEQYF
TRBV28	-	TRBJ2-1	few	TGTGCCAGCAGTTTAAGTCGAGGAACCTACAATGAGCAGTTCTTC	CASSLSRGTYNEQFF
TRBV4-1	-	TRBJ2-3	-	TGCGCCAGCAGCCCTGCCGGGGGTATAGATACGCAGTATTTT	CASSPAGGIDTQYF
TRBV11-3	TRBD1	TRBJ2-5	-	TGTGCCAGCAGGGCGACAGGGACGGGAGAGACCCAGTACTTC	CASRATGTGETQYF
TRBV27	TRBD1	TRBJ1-1	-	TGTGCCAGCAGTTTCACAGGGGCCGGCACTGAAGCTTTCTTT	CASSFTGAGTEAFF
TRBV4-3	TRBD2	TRBJ2-1	-	TGCGCCAGCAGCCACCTAGCGGGGGGGATGTATGAGCAGTTCTTC	CASSHLAGGMYEQFF
TRBV6-6	-	TRBJ1-1	-	TGTGCCAGCAGTTACGGGGGCCGGAACACTGAAGCTTTCTTT	CASSYGGRNTEAFF
TRBV21-1	-	TRBJ2-7	-	TGTGCCAGCCGCAGTCGGGACAGGTCTGTCTCCTACGAGCAGTACTTC	CASRSRDRSVSYEQYF
TRBV14	TRBD1	TRBJ2-7	-	TGTGCCAGCAGCCAGGGACAGGGGTTTTACGAGCAGTACTTC	CASSQGQGFYEQYF
TRBV10-1	-	TRBJ2-2	-	TGCGCCAGCAGTGTCTCCCTTGAGTCCGGGGAGCTGTTTTTT	CASSVSLESGELFF
TRBV9	-	TRBJ1-5	few	TGTGCCAGCAGCGCAAGAGATAGCAATCAGCCCCAGCATTTT	CASSARDSNQPQHF
TRBV5-8	TRBD1	TRBJ1-5	-	TGTGCCAGCAGTTCGGGACAGGGAAGCAATCAGCCCCAGCATTTT	CASSSGQGSNQPQHF
TRBV4-3	-	TRBJ1-1	-	TGCGCCAGCAGCCAAGGAAAAGGGGACACTGAAGCTTTCTTT	CASSQGKGDTEAFF
TRBV11-3	TRBD2	TRBJ2-7	-	TGTGCCAGCAGCCGGGAGGTACAGTCCTACGAGCAGTACTTC	CASSREVQSYEQYF
TRBV19	-	TRBJ1-5	-	TGTGCCAGTAGTCCCGGGGGATGGCCCCAGCATTTT	CASSPGGWPQHF
TRBV6-4	-	TRBJ2-3	once	TGTGCCAGCAGTGACCGAGGGGGGGCCCCAGATACGCAGTATTTT	CASSDRGGAPDTQYF
TRBV28	TRBD1	TRBJ1-6	-	TGTGCCAGCAGTTTCCAGGGACAGGGGAGGAATTCACCCCTCCACTTT	CASSFQGQGRNSPLHF